One TCR beta chain is described in this entry. The same CDR3 also results from other DNA sequences found in this sample. The sample comes from a study of shared clonotypes between healthy human individuals. TCRdb's table, derived via immunoSEQ multiplex PCR, lists solely in-frame clones and lacks some. Of 550,000 to 700,000 clones in the sample, around 78% were seen once. The CDR3 extends over 14 amino acids. The chain couples TRBV21-1 to TRBJ1-2; the DNA was not compared with TRBD1, the D call given in the table. TRBV21-1 corresponds to a pseudogene. The material sequenced was memory CD4+ T cells sorted from blood. Described subset: CD45RA-negative fraction. The TCR originated in a woman aged 25 to 39 in good health. CDR3: CASSKQGANYGYTF. CDR3 bases: TGTGCCAGCAGCAAACAGGGGGCTAACTATGGCTACACCTTC.